This T cell receptor beta chain was captured by sequencing in a study of OX40 agonist ivuxolimab in advanced cancers. CDR1 is MNHNS, CDR2 SASEGT, per germline. The CDR3 has 14 amino acids. Trimming left V 3 bases short and J 4 bases short, with 10 bases between. Broader study findings: With doses of 0.1 to 3.0 mg/kg, CD4+ and CD8+ blood T cells had undergone clonal expansion by week 6.

Sequencing used immunoSEQ multiplex PCR; TCRdb keeps in-frame clones, though not all of them. The sample lists 70,000 to 80,000 clones, approximately 91% occurring once. This clone was observed a single time. Its antigen remains unidentified. The same CDR3 arises from other DNA sequences in this sample as well. V is TRBV6-1 and J is TRBJ1-5; no definite D call. This TCR was sampled from an adult with an advanced solid tumor such as melanoma, head and neck, liver or kidney cancer. Material: CD4+ or CD8+ T cells sorted from blood, obtained in a trial of the OX40 agonist ivuxolimab. CDR3 sequence: CASSDSGSNQPQHF. The CDR3 DNA follows: TGTGCCAGCAGTGACTCCGGGAGTAATCAGCCCCAGCATTTT.